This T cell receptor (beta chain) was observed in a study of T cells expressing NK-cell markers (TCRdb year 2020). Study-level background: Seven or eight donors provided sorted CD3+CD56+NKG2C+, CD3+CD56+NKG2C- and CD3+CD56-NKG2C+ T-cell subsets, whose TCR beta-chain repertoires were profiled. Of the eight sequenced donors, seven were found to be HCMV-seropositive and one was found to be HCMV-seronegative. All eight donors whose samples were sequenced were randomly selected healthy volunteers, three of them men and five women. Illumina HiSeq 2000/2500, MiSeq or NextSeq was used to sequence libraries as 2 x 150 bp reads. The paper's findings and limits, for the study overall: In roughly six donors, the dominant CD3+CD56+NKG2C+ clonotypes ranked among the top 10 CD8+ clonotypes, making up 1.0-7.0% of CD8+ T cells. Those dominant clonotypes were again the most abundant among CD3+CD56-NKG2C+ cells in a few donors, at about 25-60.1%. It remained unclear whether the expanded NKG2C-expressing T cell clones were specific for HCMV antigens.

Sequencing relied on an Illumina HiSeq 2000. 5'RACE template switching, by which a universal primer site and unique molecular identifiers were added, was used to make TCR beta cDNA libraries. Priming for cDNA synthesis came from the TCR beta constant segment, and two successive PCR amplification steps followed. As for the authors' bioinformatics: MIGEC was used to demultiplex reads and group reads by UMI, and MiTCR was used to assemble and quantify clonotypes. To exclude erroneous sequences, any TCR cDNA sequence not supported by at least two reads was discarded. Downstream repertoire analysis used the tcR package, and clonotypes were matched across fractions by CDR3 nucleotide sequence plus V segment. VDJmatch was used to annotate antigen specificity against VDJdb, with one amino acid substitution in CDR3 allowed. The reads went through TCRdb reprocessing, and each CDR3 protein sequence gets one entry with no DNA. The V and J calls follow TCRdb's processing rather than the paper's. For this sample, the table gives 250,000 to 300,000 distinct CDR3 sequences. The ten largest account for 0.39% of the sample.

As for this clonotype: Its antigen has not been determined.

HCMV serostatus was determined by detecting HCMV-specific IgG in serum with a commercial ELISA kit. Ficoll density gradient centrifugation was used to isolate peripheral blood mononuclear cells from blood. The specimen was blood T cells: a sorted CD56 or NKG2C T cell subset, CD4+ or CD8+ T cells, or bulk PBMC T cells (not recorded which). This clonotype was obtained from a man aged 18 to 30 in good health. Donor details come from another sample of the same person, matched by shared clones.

The CDR3 region has the sequence CSASDRGRLAKNIQYF. The chain couples TRBV20-1 to TRBJ2-4; TCRdb's D call of TRBD1 is untestable without DNA. The germline V gene (reference sequence) gives CDR1 as DFQATT and CDR2 as SNEGSKA. From cysteine to phenylalanine, the CDR3 is 16 amino acids long. No DNA is recorded.